Following are 14 T cell receptor beta chains from one sample sequenced in a study of regulatory T cells in long-lasting Graves disease. Stated time point: newly diagnosed GD, antithyroid drugs for less than 3 months. The TCR library was made from RNA that had been extracted from PBMCs in TRIzol. Through Arm-PCR of CDR3 regions and iRepertoire HTBI primers, TCR beta libraries were built. TCRdb ran MiXCR on the multiplex PCR reads and lists one entry per CDR3 protein. The table includes about 400,000 distinct CDR3 sequences, 15% detected once. The source was peripheral blood mononuclear cells (PBMCs), collected at new diagnosis, from a patient treated with antithyroid drugs. The source is a female donor with Graves disease.

This clonotype was detected many times. Compared with germline, one end of the junction differs, possibly owing to a read error. The chain uses TRBV12-3 or TRBV12-4 and TRBJ1-1; tentatively, D is TRBD1 (6 bases). CDR3 length: 12 residues. The CDR3 DNA reads TGTGCCAGCAGATTAGGGGGCACTGAAGCTTTCTTT. It specifies CASRLGGTEAFF.

The chain links TRBV28 to TRBJ2-7; D tentatively reads TRBD1 or TRBD2 (5 bases each). V was clipped by 7 bases and J by 3 bases, with 19 bases between them. Germline CDR1 is MDHEN and CDR2 is SYDVKM. This CDR3 is built from 15 residues. This CDR3 reads CASNRDQRPDYEQYF. The CDR3 DNA reads as TGTGCCAGCAACCGGGACCAAAGGCCCGACTACGAGCAGTACTTC.

In its sample, this clonotype was seen many times. This chain uses TRBV28 with TRBJ1-5; D not resolved. Germline values: CDR1 MDHEN, CDR2 SYDVKM. The CDR3 contains 12 residues. V was pared by 7 bases and J by 1 base, with 5 bases between. In DNA, the CDR3 is TGTGCCAGCAAGAAAAGCAATCAGCCCCAGCATTTT. Its protein is CASKKSNQPQHF.

The table lists this clonotype with a few counts. The rearrangement links TRBV9 to TRBJ2-2, with TRBD2 identical over 7 bases. V trimming: 4 bases; J trimming: 3 bases; junction bases outside the gene matches: 9. CDR1 is SGDLS, CDR2 YYNGEE, per germline. The CDR3 is 16 amino acids. DNA of the CDR3: TGTGCCAGCAGCCCCACCGGGACTACTCACACCGGGGAGCTGTTTTTT. This gives the protein CASSPTGTTHTGELFF.

This clonotype was seen once. This chain links TRBV20-1 with TRBJ1-6; D possibly corresponds to TRBD1 (6 bases). There are 16 residues in the CDR3. Trimming removed 0 bases at V and 3 bases at J, with 12 bases between. Germline CDR1 reads DFQATT; CDR2 reads SNEGSKA (reference sequence). The CDR3 protein is CSARDPHRVYNSPLHF. The CDR3 DNA sequence: TGCAGTGCTAGAGACCCCCACAGGGTCTATAATTCACCCCTCCACTTT.

This clonotype was seen at least ten times. This chain links TRBV15 with TRBJ2-1, with TRBD2 matching 9 bases. This CDR3 is 16 amino acids long. Trimming at V came to 0 bases and at J to 9 bases, leaving 9 bases not matched to a gene. CDR1 and CDR2 from the germline V gene are LNHNV and YYDKDF (reference sequence). For the CDR3, the DNA is TGTGCCACCAGCAGAGATGCCGGGACTAGCTCTCGTGAGCAGTTCTTC. This translates into CATSRDAGTSSREQFF. The variable domain in full, with the rest retrieved from reference TRBV15 and TRBJ2-1, is DAMVIQNPRYQVTQFGKPVTLSCSQTLNHNVMYWYQQKSSQAPKLLFHYYDKDFNNEADTPDNFQSRRPNTSFCFLDIRSPGLGDTAMYLCATSRDAGTSSREQFFGPGTRLTVL.

The table lists this clonotype with a few counts. The CDR3 DNA sequence: TGTGCCAGCAGCTCAGGGTGGGGAACCTACGAGCAGTACTTC. Protein product: CASSSGWGTYEQYF. The chain couples TRBV7-8 to TRBJ2-7; TRBD1 is a possible D gene (5 bases). The V end was cut by 4 bases, the J end by 2 bases, with 12 bases between. The CDR3 has 14 amino acids. Germline loops: CDR1 SGHVS, CDR2 FQNEAQ.

In its sample, this clonotype was seen a few times. This chain connects TRBV19 to TRBJ2-6; D ambiguous. CDR3 length: 17 residues. Looked up from germline, CDR1 is LNHDA and CDR2 is SQIVND (reference sequence). The V and J ends lost 8 bases and 0 bases respectively, with 17 bases between them. The CDR3 region is CASRNTEMFSGANVLTF. CDR3 sequence (DNA): TGTGCCAGTCGGAACACTGAGATGTTCTCTGGGGCCAACGTCCTGACTTTC.

The chain is built from TRBV12-3 or TRBV12-4 and TRBJ1-2, with D possibly TRBD1 on 6 matching bases. The CDR3 loop spans 15 amino acids. Trimming shortened V by 5 bases and J by 4 bases, and 17 bases separated the two germline ends. DNA for the CDR3: TGTGCCAGCAGTCCCCGTCTGGCAGGGGCCTATGGCTACACCTTC. It yields the protein CASSPRLAGAYGYTF.

This clonotype appeared a few times. The CDR3 does not end in the conserved phenylalanine or tryptophan, so this is likely a read error. The V gene is TRBV6-2 or TRBV6-3, the J gene TRBJ2-7, with D tentatively TRBD2 (6 bases). From germline, CDR1 is MNHEY and CDR2 SVGEGT. This CDR3 region has 16 residues. V was shortened by 7 bases and J by 1 base, with 20 bases between the two germline ends. This chain's CDR3 is CASKIGEAMGSYEQYL. The DNA of the CDR3 is TGTGCCAGCAAAATAGGGGAGGCCATGGGGTCCTACGAGCAGTACCTC.

In regard to this clonotype: A much larger clonotype is one base distant, so this may be a read error. J is TRBJ1-1 and V is TRBV5-4; no clear D. V was pared by 1 base and J by 1 base, with 11 bases between. The CDR3 is 15 amino acids. CDR1 is SGHNT, CDR2 YYREEE, per germline (reference sequence). The CDR3 sequence is CASSLPGNRNTEAFF. The CDR3 coding sequence is TGTGCCAGCAGCTTGCCGGGAAACAGGAACACTGAAGCTTTCTTT.

This clonotype was recorded a few times. V usage is TRBV18 and J usage is TRBJ1-2; 9 bases agree with TRBD1. Per germline, CDR1 KGHSH and CDR2 LQKENI. The CDR3 length is 14 residues. With 3 bases clipped from V and 5 bases from J, the junction kept 4 bases outside the gene matches. This chain's CDR3 is CASSPTDRGYGYTF. The CDR3 bases are TGTGCCAGCTCACCTACGGACAGGGGATATGGCTACACCTTC. The entire variable domain, with the rest obtained from reference TRBV18 and TRBJ1-2, is as follows: NAGVMQNPRHLVRRRGQEARLRCSPMKGHSHVYWYRQLPEEGLKFMVYLQKENIIDESGMPKERFSAEFPKEGPSILRIQQVVRGDSAAYFCASSPTDRGYGYTFGSGTRLTVV.

The chain carries TRBV5-1 and TRBJ2-3; TRBD1 agrees at 7 bases. Germline V gene data show CDR1 as SGHRS and CDR2 as YFSETQ. The V and J ends lost 0 bases and 4 bases, in that order; junction bases with no gene match: 5. The CDR3 has 15 amino acids. CDR3 DNA: TGCGCCAGCAGCTTGGGACAGGGCGACTCAGATACGCAGTATTTT. As protein: CASSLGQGDSDTQYF. Drawing the rest from reference TRBV5-1 and TRBJ2-3, the complete variable domain is KAGVTQTPRYLIKTRGQQVTLSCSPISGHRSVSWYQQTPGQGLQFLFEYFSETQRNKGNFPGRFSGRQFSNSRSEMNVSTLELGDSALYLCASSLGQGDSDTQYFGPGTRLTVL.

This clonotype was seen many times. The chain has TRBV20-1 and TRBJ2-5, with D perhaps matching TRBD2 (5 bases). Germline V lookup: CDR1 DFQATT, CDR2 SNEGSKA (reference sequence). Between the trimmed V and J ends, which lost 5 bases and 4 bases, there was a span of 14 bases. The CDR3 is 13 amino acids. The DNA for the CDR3 is TGCAGTGCTCGGCGGCAGGCGGGAGAGACCCAGTACTTC. Protein product: CSARRQAGETQYF.